This T cell receptor (beta chain) was profiled in a study of blood T cell repertoires in COVID-19. At the level of the study: Samples of COVID-19 (acute and convalescent) were obtained from the United States, Italy and Spain. Sources were T cells, B-cell-depleted T cells, or PBMCs; the material itself was cDNA or gDNA.

Trimming removed 5 bases from V and 3 bases from J; junction bases left unmatched: 2. This CDR3 has 15 residues. Germline values: CDR1 KGHSH, CDR2 LQKENI. In the original processing: Nucleated cell number was recorded as an estimate derived from reference gene primer amplification. Profiled with immunoSEQ multiplex PCR; TCRdb holds only in-frame clones, not every one. V and J calls and clone size are those listed in that table; D and trimming were worked out from the DNA. The sample lists approximately 97,000 clones; approximately 88% were seen once. This chain connects TRBV18 to TRBJ2-3, with 13 bases fitting TRBD2. The material sequenced was peripheral blood. The receptor comes from a human donor in a cohort sampled during active COVID-19. The CDR3 DNA sequence: TGTGCCAGCTCATCGGGACTAGCGGGAACAGATACGCAGTATTTT. Its translation is CASSSGLAGTDTQYF.